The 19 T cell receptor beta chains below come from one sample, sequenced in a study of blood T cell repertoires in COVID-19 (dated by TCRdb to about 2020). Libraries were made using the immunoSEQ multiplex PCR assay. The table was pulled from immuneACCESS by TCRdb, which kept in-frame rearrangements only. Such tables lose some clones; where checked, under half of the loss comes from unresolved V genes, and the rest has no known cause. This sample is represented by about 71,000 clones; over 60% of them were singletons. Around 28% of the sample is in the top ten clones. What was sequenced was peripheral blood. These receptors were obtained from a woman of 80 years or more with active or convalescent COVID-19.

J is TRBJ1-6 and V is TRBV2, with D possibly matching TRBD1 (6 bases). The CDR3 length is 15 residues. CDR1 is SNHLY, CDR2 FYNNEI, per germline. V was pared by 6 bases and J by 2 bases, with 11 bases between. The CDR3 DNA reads TGTGCCAGCAGCCCGGACAGCCCCTATAATTCACCCCTCCACTTT. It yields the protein CASSPDSPYNSPLHF.

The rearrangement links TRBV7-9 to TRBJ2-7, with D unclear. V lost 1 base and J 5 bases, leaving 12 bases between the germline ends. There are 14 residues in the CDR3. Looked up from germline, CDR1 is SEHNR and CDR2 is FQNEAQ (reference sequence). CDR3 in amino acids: CASSLVGSDDEQYF. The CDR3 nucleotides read TGTGCCAGCAGCTTAGTTGGCAGTGATGACGAGCAGTACTTC.

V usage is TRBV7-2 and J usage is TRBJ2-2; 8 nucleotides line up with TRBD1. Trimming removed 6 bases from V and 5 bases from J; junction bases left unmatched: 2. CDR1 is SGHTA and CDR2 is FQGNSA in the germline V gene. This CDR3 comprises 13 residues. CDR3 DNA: TGTGCCAGCAGGACAGGGGTAACCGGGGAGCTGTTTTTT. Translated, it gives CASRTGVTGELFF.

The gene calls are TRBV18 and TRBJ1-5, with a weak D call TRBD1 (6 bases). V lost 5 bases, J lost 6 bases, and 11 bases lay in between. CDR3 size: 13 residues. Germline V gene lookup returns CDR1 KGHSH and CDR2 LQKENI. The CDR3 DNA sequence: TGTGCCAGCTCAGGGGGCGGGGGTCAGCCCCAGCATTTT. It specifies CASSGGGGQPQHF.

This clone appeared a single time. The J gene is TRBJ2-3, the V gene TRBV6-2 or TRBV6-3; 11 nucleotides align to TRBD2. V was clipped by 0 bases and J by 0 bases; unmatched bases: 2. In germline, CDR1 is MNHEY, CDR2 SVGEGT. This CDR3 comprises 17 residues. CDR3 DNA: TGTGCCAGCAGTTACTCGTCTAGCGGGGGGAGCACAGATACGCAGTATTTT. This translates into CASSYSSSGGSTDTQYF.

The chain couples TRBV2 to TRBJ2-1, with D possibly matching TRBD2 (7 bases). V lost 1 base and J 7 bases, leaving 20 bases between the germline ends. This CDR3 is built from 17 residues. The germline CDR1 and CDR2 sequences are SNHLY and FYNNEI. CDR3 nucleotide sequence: TGTGCCAGCAGTGAAGAGTTGTGGGGGGGGCCCGGTAATGAGCAGTTCTTC. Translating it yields CASSEELWGGPGNEQFF.

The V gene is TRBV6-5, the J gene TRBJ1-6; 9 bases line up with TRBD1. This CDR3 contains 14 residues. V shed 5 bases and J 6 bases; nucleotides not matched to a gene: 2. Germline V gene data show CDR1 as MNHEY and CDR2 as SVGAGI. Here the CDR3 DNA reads TGTGCCAGCAGTATGACAGGGGGTAATTCACCCCTCCACTTT. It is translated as CASSMTGGNSPLHF.

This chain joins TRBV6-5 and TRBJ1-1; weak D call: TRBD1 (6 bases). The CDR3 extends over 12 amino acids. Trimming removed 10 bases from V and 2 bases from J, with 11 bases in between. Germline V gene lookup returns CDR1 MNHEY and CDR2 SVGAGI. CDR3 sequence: CATGQLNTEAFF. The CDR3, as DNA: TGTGCCACAGGACAGTTAAACACTGAAGCTTTCTTT.

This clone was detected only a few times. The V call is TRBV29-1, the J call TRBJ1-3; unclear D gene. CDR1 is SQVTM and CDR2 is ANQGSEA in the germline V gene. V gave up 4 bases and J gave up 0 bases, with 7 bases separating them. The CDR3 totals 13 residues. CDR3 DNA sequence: TGCAGCGTTGCGACAAGCTCTGGAAACACCATATATTTT. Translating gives CSVATSSGNTIYF.

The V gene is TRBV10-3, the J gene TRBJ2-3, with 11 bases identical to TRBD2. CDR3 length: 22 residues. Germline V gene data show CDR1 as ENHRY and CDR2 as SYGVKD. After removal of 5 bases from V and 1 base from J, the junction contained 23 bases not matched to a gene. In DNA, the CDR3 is TGTGCCATCAGTTCCCTACCCGCCGGGACTAGCGGCGACAGGACGGGCACAGATACGCAGTATTTT. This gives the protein CAISSLPAGTSGDRTGTDTQYF.

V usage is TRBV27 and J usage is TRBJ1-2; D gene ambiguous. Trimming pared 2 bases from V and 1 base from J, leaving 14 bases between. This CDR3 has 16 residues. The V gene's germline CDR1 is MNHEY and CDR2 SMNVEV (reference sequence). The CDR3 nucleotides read TGTGCCAGCAGTTTAGCGGGCACTGCAAATAACTATGGCTACACCTTC. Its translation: CASSLAGTANNYGYTF.

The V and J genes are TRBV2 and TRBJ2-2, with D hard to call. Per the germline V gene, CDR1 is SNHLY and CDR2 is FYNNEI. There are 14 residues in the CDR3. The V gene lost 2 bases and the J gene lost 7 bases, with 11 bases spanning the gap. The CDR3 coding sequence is TGTGCCAGCAGTGAACGCTTACCCTACGGGGAGCTGTTTTTT. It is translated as CASSERLPYGELFF. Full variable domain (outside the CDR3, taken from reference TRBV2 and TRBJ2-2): EPEVTQTPSHQVTQMGQEVILRCVPISNHLYFYWYRQILGQKVEFLVSFYNNEISEKSEIFDDQFSVERPDGSNFTLKIRSTKLEDSAMYFCASSERLPYGELFFGEGSRLTVL.

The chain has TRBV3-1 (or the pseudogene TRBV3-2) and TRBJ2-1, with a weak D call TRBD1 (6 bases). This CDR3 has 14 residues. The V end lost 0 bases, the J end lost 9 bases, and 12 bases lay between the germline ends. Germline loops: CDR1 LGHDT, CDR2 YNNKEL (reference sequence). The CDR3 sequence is CASSQDMGAREQFF. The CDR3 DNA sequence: TGTGCCAGCAGCCAAGATATGGGGGCGCGTGAGCAGTTCTTC.

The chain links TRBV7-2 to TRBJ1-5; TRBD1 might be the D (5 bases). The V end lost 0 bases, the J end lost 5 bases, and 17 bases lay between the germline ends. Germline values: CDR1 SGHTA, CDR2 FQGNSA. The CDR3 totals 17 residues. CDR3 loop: CASSLAARTKGDQPQHF. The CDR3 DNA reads TGTGCCAGCAGCTTAGCGGCCCGGACAAAAGGGGATCAGCCCCAGCATTTT.

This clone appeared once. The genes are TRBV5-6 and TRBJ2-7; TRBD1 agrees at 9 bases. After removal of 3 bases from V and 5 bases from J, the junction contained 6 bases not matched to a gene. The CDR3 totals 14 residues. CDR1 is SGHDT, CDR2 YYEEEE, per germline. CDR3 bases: TGTGCCAGCAGCTACGGGACAGGGTGGCACGAGCAGTACTTC. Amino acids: CASSYGTGWHEQYF.

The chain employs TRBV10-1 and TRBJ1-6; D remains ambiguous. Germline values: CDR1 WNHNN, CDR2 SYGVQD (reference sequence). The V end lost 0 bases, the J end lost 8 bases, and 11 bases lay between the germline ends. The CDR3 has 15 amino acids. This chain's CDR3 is CASSESVRMDSPLHF. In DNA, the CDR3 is TGCGCCAGCAGTGAGTCGGTCAGAATGGATTCACCCCTCCACTTT.

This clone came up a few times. CDR3 sequence (DNA): TGTGCCAGCAGCTCTAGGTGGGTGGGACGGACAGGGTCTGGTGGCTACACCTTC. Residues: CASSSRWVGRTGSGGYTF. The V gene is TRBV7-8, the J gene TRBJ1-2, with 8 bases lining up with TRBD1. The CDR3 sequence is 18 residues long. V lost 4 bases to trimming and J lost 7 bases; unmatched junction nucleotides: 20. The germline CDR1 and CDR2 sequences are SGHVS and FQNEAQ.

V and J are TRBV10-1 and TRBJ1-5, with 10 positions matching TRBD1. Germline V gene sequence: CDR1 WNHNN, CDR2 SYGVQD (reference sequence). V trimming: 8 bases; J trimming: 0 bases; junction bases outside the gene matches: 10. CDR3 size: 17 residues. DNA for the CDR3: TGCGCCAGCCTGGGACAGGGGATCGACTATAGCAATCAGCCCCAGCATTTT. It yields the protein CASLGQGIDYSNQPQHF.

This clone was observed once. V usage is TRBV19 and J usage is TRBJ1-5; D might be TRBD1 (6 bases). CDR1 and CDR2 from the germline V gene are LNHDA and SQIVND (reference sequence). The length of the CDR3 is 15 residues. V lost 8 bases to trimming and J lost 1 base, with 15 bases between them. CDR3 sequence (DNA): TGTGCCAGTCGGGACCCGCAGGGGAGCAATCAGCCCCAGCATTTT. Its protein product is CASRDPQGSNQPQHF.